Here is one TCR beta chain with its context. The sample originates from a study of T cell changes during pregnancy in multiple sclerosis. The germline V gene has CDR1 MGHRA and CDR2 YSYEKL. After removal of 4 bases from V and 2 bases from J, the junction contained 4 bases not matched to a gene. The CDR3 consists of 15 residues. The table came from immunoSEQ multiplex PCR; TCRdb's copy has only in-frame clones and leaves some out. The sample has around 70,000 clones; around nine tenths are singletons. The sequenced sample was peripheral blood, obtained after pregnancy. The clonotype comes from a female donor in good health, enrolled as a control in a pregnancy study. The J gene is TRBJ2-1, the V gene TRBV4-1; 8 bases line up with TRBD2. Here the CDR3 reads CASSLGGAPYNEQFF. The CDR3 DNA sequence: TGCGCCAGCAGCCTCGGGGGGGCCCCCTACAATGAGCAGTTCTTC.